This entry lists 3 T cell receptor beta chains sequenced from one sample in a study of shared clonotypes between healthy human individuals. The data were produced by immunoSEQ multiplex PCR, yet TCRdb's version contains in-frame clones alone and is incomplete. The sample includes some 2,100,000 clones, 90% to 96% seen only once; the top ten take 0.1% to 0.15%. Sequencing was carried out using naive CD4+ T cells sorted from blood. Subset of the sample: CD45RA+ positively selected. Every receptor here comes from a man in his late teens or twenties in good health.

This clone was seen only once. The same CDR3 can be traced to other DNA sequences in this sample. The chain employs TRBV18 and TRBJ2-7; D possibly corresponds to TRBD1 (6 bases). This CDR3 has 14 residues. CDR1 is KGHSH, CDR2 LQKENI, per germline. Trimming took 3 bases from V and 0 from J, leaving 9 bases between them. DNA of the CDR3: TGTGCCAGCTCACCGAGGACAGACTCCTACGAGCAGTACTTC. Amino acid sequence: CASSPRTDSYEQYF.

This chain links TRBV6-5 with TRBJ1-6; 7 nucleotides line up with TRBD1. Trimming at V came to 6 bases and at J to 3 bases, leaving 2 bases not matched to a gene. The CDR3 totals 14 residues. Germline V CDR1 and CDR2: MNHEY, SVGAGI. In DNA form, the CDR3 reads TGTGCCAGCAGGACAGGGATCTATAATTCACCCCTCCACTTT. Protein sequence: CASRTGIYNSPLHF.

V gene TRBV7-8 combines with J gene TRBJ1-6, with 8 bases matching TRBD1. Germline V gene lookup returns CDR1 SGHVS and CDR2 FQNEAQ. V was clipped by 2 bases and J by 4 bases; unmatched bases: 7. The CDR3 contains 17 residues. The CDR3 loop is CASSLFPTGEYNSPLHF. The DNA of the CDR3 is TGTGCCAGCAGCTTATTCCCGACAGGGGAATATAATTCACCCCTCCACTTT.